One and the same sample provided the 30 T cell receptor beta chains below, sequenced in a study of preoperative IRX-2 immunotherapy in early breast cancer. Treatment defined: preoperative locoregional IRX-2 cytokine immunotherapy. Assay used: immunoSEQ multiplex PCR; TCRdb lists only in-frame clones, some missing. The sample includes over 30,000 clones, roughly 90% of them seen just once. The source was tumor tissue, collected after IRX-2 immunotherapy. The source is a human donor with breast cancer.

In its sample, this clone was seen a few times. The J gene is TRBJ1-2, the V gene TRBV11-3; a weak D match, TRBD1 (5 bases). The V end lost 3 bases, the J end lost 7 bases, and 15 bases lay between the germline ends. CDR1 and CDR2 from the germline V gene are SGHNT and YENEEA. This CDR3 has 14 amino acids. CDR3 sequence: CASSLRGGFSGYTF. CDR3 nucleotide sequence: TGTGCCAGCAGCTTGAGGGGTGGTTTTTCTGGCTACACCTTC.

CDR3 region: CAWSPTGNTIYF. The DNA for the CDR3 is TGTGCCTGGAGTCCCACTGGAAACACCATATATTTT. The chain couples TRBV30 to TRBJ1-3; D remains ambiguous. This CDR3 contains 12 residues. Germline V gene data show CDR1 as GTSNPN and CDR2 as SVGIG (reference sequence). V was trimmed by 2 bases and J by 2 bases, leaving 4 bases between them.

This clone has only one observation. The CDR3 bases are TGTGCCAGCAGGACAGGGGGCGTTGGCTACACCTTC. It is translated as CASRTGGVGYTF. V usage is TRBV6-8 and J usage is TRBJ1-2; 10 bases map to TRBD1. J lost 7 bases, V lost 6 bases, and 2 bases had no gene match. The CDR3 runs 12 residues. The V gene's germline CDR1 is MNHGY and CDR2 SAAAGT.

J is TRBJ2-1 and V is TRBV1; TRBD2 is taken as the D call from the table, unchecked against the DNA. TRBV1 is deemed a pseudogene. CDR3 length equals 16 residues. The CDR3 loop is CASSPWLAVAGNEQFF. CDR3 DNA: TGCGCCAGCAGCCCCTGGTTGGCGGTAGCGGGCAATGAGCAGTTCTTC.

The V and J genes are TRBV6-8 and TRBJ1-2; maybe TRBD1 (6 bases). Germline values: CDR1 MNHGY, CDR2 SAAAGT. The length of the CDR3 is 14 residues. The V and J ends lost 4 bases and 5 bases respectively, with 14 bases between them. The CDR3, as DNA: TGTGCCAGCAGTTCCGGACGTCAGGGGTATGGCTACACCTTC. Encoded protein: CASSSGRQGYGYTF.

V is TRBV9 and J is TRBJ1-6, with D possibly TRBD1 on 5 matching bases. V lost 5 bases and J lost 10, with 16 bases in between. The germline V gene encodes CDR1 SGDLS and CDR2 YYNGEE. CDR3 length: 14 amino acids. The CDR3 bases are TGTGCCAGCAGTGCGACAGCTACTAGCTCACCCCTCCACTTT. It yields the protein CASSATATSSPLHF.

V gene TRBV11-3 combines with J gene TRBJ2-2, with 8 bases that match TRBD2. Per the germline V gene, CDR1 is SGHNT and CDR2 is YENEEA. The CDR3 is 14 residues long. V dropped 5 bases and J dropped 1; count of bases not matched to a gene: 0. In DNA, the CDR3 is TGTGCCAGCAGCAGCGGGGGGAACACCGGGGAGCTGTTTTTT. The encoded protein is CASSSGGNTGELFF.

The chain has TRBV11-3 and TRBJ1-3, with D unclear. Germline V gene lookup returns CDR1 SGHNT and CDR2 YENEEA. Deletions cut 3 bases from V and 0 bases from J, with 6 bases between. There are 14 residues in the CDR3. CDR3 DNA: TGTGCCAGCAGCTTCGACACCTCTGGAAACACCATATATTTT. Its translation: CASSFDTSGNTIYF.

This clone was detected only a few times. The genes are TRBV11-3 and TRBJ2-1, with TRBD1 identical over 9 bases. The V and J ends lost 3 bases and 1 base, in that order; junction bases with no gene match: 4. Per germline, CDR1 SGHNT and CDR2 YENEEA. CDR3 size: 16 residues. CDR3 bases: TGTGCCAGCAGCTTGCCGGGACAGGGTTCCTACAATGAGCAGTTCTTC. It specifies CASSLPGQGSYNEQFF.

This clone appeared a single time. V usage is TRBV6-8 and J usage is TRBJ1-6; possibly TRBD1 for D (5 bases). The CDR3 loop spans 16 amino acids. Per germline, CDR1 MNHGY and CDR2 SAAAGT. Trimming left V 2 bases short and J 10 bases short, with 18 bases between. The CDR3 DNA follows: TGTGCCAGCAGTTACCCGGAGGACACCCACCACTCACCCCTCCACTTT. Its translation: CASSYPEDTHHSPLHF.

The chain links TRBV18 to TRBJ1-1, with TRBD1 matching 10 bases. The junction had 1 base not matched to a gene; V was cut back by 1 base and J by 2 bases. The CDR3 is made up of 15 amino acids. The germline CDR1 and CDR2 sequences are KGHSH and LQKENI. The CDR3 reads CASSPRQGANTEAFF. DNA for the CDR3: TGTGCCAGCTCACCACGACAGGGGGCCAACACTGAAGCTTTCTTT.

About this clone: The sample holds other DNA sequences that translate to the same CDR3. The V and J genes are TRBV30 and TRBJ1-5; the D is unclear. V shed 2 bases and J shed 4 bases, with 9 bases lying between them. The CDR3 is made up of 13 amino acids. The germline V gene has CDR1 GTSNPN and CDR2 SVGIG (reference sequence). The CDR3 reads CAWSRDSNQPQHF. As DNA, the CDR3 is TGTGCCTGGAGTCGAGACTCGAATCAGCCCCAGCATTTT.

The chain uses TRBV29-1 and TRBJ1-1; D possibly corresponds to TRBD1 (6 bases). Germline V CDR1 and CDR2: SQVTM, ANQGSEA. The CDR3 sequence is 12 residues long. Trimming cost V 7 bases and J 11 bases, with 20 bases left between them. CDR3 loop: CSGRDTIGMAFF. Written as DNA, the CDR3 is TGCAGCGGTCGGGACACTATCGGGATGGCTTTCTTT.

V usage is TRBV19 and J usage is TRBJ1-3; 7 bases line up with TRBD1. J gave up 0 bases and V 5 bases, and 4 bases lay outside the gene matches. This CDR3 has 15 amino acids. CDR1 is LNHDA, CDR2 SQIVND, per germline (reference sequence). CDR3 nucleotides: TGTGCCAGTAGTTTTGACAGGGTCTCTGGAAACACCATATATTTT. Translation: CASSFDRVSGNTIYF.

This clone showed up just once. The chain is built from TRBV19 and TRBJ2-7; 7 positions agree with TRBD1. The CDR3 sequence is 13 residues long. V was clipped by 4 bases and J by 4 bases; unmatched bases: 4. From germline, CDR1 is LNHDA and CDR2 SQIVND (reference sequence). The chain's CDR3 is CASSSRQGYEQYV. The CDR3 DNA reads as TGTGCCAGTAGTAGTAGACAGGGATACGAGCAGTACGTC.

The rearrangement joins TRBV6-7 to TRBJ2-7, with D possibly matching TRBD1 (7 bases). TRBV6-7 is classed as an ORF, of uncertain function. V lost 0 bases to trimming and J lost 6 bases, with 18 bases between them. The CDR3 has 16 residues. The CDR3 region is CASSYSIGGQGGEQYF. CDR3 in DNA: TGTGCCAGCAGTTACTCGATAGGCGGGCAGGGGGGCGAGCAGTACTTC.

This rearrangement joins TRBV28 to TRBJ2-1, with TRBD2 matching over 10 bases. Germline loops: CDR1 MDHEN, CDR2 SYDVKM. This CDR3 comprises 18 residues. J gave up 4 bases and V 3 bases, and 12 bases lay outside the gene matches. The CDR3 is CASSLYPPGTSAYNEQFF. The CDR3 DNA sequence: TGTGCCAGCAGTTTGTATCCTCCCGGGACTAGCGCGTACAATGAGCAGTTCTTC.

This chain links TRBV11-3 with TRBJ2-1, with TRBD1 identical over 9 bases. Germline assignment: CDR1 SGHNT and CDR2 YENEEA. J was trimmed by 8 bases and V by 5 bases; bases with no gene match: 16. This CDR3 has 17 amino acids. The CDR3, as DNA: TGTGCCAGCAGCGTCCCGGGACAGGGTCGCTATGTCGATGAGCAGTTCTTC. Translating it yields CASSVPGQGRYVDEQFF.

J is TRBJ1-2 and V is TRBV6-8; TRBD1 is a possible D gene (5 bases). The V end was cut by 8 bases, the J end by 2 bases, with 12 bases between. Germline loops: CDR1 MNHGY, CDR2 SAAAGT. CDR3 length: 13 amino acids. CDR3 in DNA: TGTGCCAGCCTACCCAGACAGAACTATGGCTACACCTTC. It specifies CASLPRQNYGYTF.

The V gene is TRBV18, the J gene TRBJ1-1; D is perhaps TRBD1 (5 bases). This CDR3 has 14 residues. Between the trimmed V and J ends, which lost 0 bases and 1 base, there was a span of 6 bases. Germline CDR1 is KGHSH and CDR2 is LQKENI. The CDR3 region is CASSPPGQNTEAFF. CDR3 nucleotides: TGTGCCAGCTCACCACCGGGGCAGAACACTGAAGCTTTCTTT.

The V gene is TRBV7-1, the J gene TRBJ2-3; TRBD2 might be the D (6 bases). TRBV7-1 is recorded as an ORF, its role being uncertain. The CDR3 is 18 amino acids. Trimming cost V 4 bases and J 4 bases, with 24 bases left between them. In DNA form, the CDR3 reads TGTGCCAGCAGCTTGTGGGGGGATTGGCGGCCCGAAGCAGATACGCAGTATTTT. Translated, it gives CASSLWGDWRPEADTQYF.

The gene calls are TRBV19 and TRBJ2-1, with 8 nucleotides matching TRBD2. The J segment lost 6 bases and the V segment lost 5 bases, leaving 6 bases of the junction unmatched. The CDR3 spans 14 residues. CDR1 and CDR2 (germline): LNHDA, SQIVND (reference sequence). The CDR3 sequence: CASSSPGLVNEQFF. The CDR3 DNA follows: TGTGCCAGTAGTTCGCCGGGACTAGTCAATGAGCAGTTCTTC. The variable domain in full, with the rest retrieved from reference TRBV19 and TRBJ2-1, is DGGITQSPKYLFRKEGQNVTLSCEQNLNHDAMYWYRQDPGQGLRLIYYSQIVNDFQKGDIAEGYSVSREKKESFPLTVTSAQKNPTAFYLCASSSPGLVNEQFFGPGTRLTVL.

V and J are TRBV7-4 and TRBJ1-2; tentatively, D is TRBD1 (6 bases). Germline V gene data show CDR1 as SGHVT and CDR2 as SQSDAQ. Trimming stripped 2 bases from V and 3 bases from J, with 13 bases between. This CDR3 is built from 15 residues. The DNA of the CDR3 is TGTGCCAGCAGCTTATACAGGGCGGACTACTATGGCTACACCTTC. Translated: CASSLYRADYYGYTF.

The chain recombines TRBV1 with TRBJ2-1; the DNA was not used to check the table's D call, TRBD2. TRBV1 is a listed pseudogene. The CDR3 is made up of 17 amino acids. The CDR3 DNA reads TGCGCCAGCAGCCTAGGGGGGAGGGCTGTTATCTACAATGAGCAGTTCTTC. The encoded protein is CASSLGGRAVIYNEQFF.

This clone occurred once. CDR3 loop: CASSPQDSSNTGELFF. As DNA, the CDR3 is TGTGCCAGCAGCCCTCAGGACAGTTCGAACACCGGGGAGCTGTTTTTT. This sequence joins TRBV7-6 and TRBJ2-2, with a possible D match to TRBD1 (6 bases). The V gene lost 5 bases and the J gene lost 0 bases, with 13 bases spanning the gap. CDR1 and CDR2 (germline): SGHVS, FNYEAQ. This CDR3 is built from 16 residues.

This chain connects TRBV6-8 to TRBJ1-1; the D is unclear. V lost 6 bases to trimming and J lost 0 bases, with 8 bases between them. This CDR3 spans 13 amino acids. CDR1 and CDR2 from the germline V gene are MNHGY and SAAAGT. This CDR3 is CASRSPLNTEAFF. CDR3 nucleotides: TGTGCCAGCAGAAGTCCATTGAACACTGAAGCTTTCTTT.

The chain employs TRBV19 and TRBJ1-5; D call uncertain. V dropped 3 bases and J dropped 4 bases, with 4 bases sitting between them. CDR3 length equals 12 residues. Germline V lookup: CDR1 LNHDA, CDR2 SQIVND (reference sequence). The CDR3 loop reads CASSIMNQPQHF. The DNA for the CDR3 is TGTGCCAGTAGTATTATGAATCAGCCCCAGCATTTT.

J is TRBJ2-1 and V is TRBV7-1; 11 nucleotides line up with TRBD2. TRBV7-1 is noted as an ORF with a role that remains uncertain. After removal of 5 bases from V and 8 bases from J, the junction contained 14 bases not matched to a gene. This CDR3 has 17 residues. Here the CDR3 reads CASSPGLAGPEKDEQFF. The CDR3 bases are TGTGCCAGCAGCCCAGGACTAGCGGGCCCAGAGAAGGATGAGCAGTTCTTC.

V gene TRBV9 combines with J gene TRBJ2-1; 13 positions match TRBD2. With V trimmed by 5 bases and J by 9 bases, 14 bases remained unmatched. The CDR3 spans 17 residues. From germline, CDR1 is SGDLS and CDR2 YYNGEE. CDR3 sequence (DNA): TGTGCCAGCAGTCCAAGCTTACTAGCGGGAGGGCCGGGTGAGCAGTTCTTC. This translates into CASSPSLLAGGPGEQFF.

The chain links TRBV19 to TRBJ2-2; D remains unclear. Per germline, CDR1 LNHDA and CDR2 SQIVND (reference sequence). The V and J ends lost 4 bases and 5 bases respectively, with 8 bases between them. The CDR3 has 13 amino acids. The CDR3 DNA sequence: TGTGCCAGTAGTAGGGGATGGACCGGGGAGCTGTTTTTT. Residues: CASSRGWTGELFF.